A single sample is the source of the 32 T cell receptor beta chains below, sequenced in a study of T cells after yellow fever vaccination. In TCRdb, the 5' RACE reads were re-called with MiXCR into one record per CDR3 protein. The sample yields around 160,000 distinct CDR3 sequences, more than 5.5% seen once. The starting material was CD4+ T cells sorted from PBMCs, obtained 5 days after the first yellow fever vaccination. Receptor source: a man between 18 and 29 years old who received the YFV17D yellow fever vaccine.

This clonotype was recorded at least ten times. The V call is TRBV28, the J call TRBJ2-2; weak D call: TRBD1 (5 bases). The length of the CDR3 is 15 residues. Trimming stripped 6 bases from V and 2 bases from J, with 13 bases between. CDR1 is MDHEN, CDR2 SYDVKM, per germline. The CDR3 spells CASSRRQTNTGELFF. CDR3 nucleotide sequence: TGTGCCAGCAGCCGACGACAGACCAACACCGGGGAGCTGTTTTTT.

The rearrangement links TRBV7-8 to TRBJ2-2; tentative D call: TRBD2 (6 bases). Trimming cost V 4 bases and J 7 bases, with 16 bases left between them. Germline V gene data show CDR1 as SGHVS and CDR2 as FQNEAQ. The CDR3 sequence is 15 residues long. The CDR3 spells CASSSWGVGNGELFF. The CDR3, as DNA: TGTGCCAGCAGCTCATGGGGGGTTGGGAACGGGGAGCTGTTTTTT.

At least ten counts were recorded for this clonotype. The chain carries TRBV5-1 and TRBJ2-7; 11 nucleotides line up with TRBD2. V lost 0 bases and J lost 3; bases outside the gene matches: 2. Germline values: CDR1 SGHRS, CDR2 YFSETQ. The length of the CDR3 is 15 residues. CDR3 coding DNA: TGCGCCAGCAGCTTGGCCCTAGCGGGGGGCTACGAGCAGTACTTC. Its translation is CASSLALAGGYEQYF.

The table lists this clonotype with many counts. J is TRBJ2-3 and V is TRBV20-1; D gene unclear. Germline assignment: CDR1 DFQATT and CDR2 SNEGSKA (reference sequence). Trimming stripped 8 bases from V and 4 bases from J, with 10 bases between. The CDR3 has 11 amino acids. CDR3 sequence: CSPPQADTQYF. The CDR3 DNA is TGCAGTCCGCCCCAGGCAGATACGCAGTATTTT.

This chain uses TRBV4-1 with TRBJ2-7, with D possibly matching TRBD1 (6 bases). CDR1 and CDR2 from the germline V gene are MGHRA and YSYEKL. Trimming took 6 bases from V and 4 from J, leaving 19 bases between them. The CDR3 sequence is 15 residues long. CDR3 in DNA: TGCGCCAGCAGTCGTGACCGGGACACTTTTTACGAGCAGTACTTC. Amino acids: CASSRDRDTFYEQYF.

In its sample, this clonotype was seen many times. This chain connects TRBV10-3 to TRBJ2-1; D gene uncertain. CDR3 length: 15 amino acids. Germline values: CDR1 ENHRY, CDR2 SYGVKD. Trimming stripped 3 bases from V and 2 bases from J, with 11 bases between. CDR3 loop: CAISDWSKTYNEQFF. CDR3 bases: TGTGCCATCAGTGACTGGAGCAAAACCTACAATGAGCAGTTCTTC.

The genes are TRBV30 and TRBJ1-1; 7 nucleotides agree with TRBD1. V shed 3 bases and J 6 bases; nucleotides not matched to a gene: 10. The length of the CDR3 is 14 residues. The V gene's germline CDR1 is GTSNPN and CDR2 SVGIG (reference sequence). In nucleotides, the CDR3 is TGTGCCTGGAGAGGGGGCGCGGGAACCGCTGAAGCTTTCTTT. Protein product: CAWRGGAGTAEAFF.

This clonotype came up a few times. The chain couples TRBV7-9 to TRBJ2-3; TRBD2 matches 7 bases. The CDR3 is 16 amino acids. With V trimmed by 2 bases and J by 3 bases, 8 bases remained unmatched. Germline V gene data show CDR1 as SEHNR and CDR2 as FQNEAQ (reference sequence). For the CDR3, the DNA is TGTGCCAGCAGCTTATCCGCGGGGGACTTTACAGATACGCAGTATTTT. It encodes CASSLSAGDFTDTQYF. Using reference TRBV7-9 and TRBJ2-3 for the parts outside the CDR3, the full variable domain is DTGVSQNPRHKITKRGQNVTFRCDPISEHNRLYWYRQTLGQGPEFLTYFQNEAQLEKSRLLSDRFSAERPKGSFSTLEIQRTEQGDSAMYLCASSLSAGDFTDTQYFGPGTRLTVL.

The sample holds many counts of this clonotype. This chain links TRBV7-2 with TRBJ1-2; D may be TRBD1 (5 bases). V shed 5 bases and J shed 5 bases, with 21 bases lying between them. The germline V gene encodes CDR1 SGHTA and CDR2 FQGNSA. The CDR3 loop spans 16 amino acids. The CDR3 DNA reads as TGTGCCAGCAGCCCCAGCGGGGCCCTACTTTATTATGGCTACACCTTC. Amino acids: CASSPSGALLYYGYTF.

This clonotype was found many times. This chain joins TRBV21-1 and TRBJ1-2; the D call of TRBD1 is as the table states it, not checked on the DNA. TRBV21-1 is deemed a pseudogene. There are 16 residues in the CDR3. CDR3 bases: TGTGCCAGCAGCAAACCCCGCAGGGATAGTTCGCGGGGCTACACCTTC. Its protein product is CASSKPRRDSSRGYTF.

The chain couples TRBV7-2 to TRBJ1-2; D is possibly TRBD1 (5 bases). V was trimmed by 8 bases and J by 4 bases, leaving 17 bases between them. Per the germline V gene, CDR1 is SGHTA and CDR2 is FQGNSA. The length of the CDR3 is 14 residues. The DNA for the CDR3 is TGTGCCAGCGTTTGGGACCGTCAAACCTATGGCTACACCTTC. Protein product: CASVWDRQTYGYTF.

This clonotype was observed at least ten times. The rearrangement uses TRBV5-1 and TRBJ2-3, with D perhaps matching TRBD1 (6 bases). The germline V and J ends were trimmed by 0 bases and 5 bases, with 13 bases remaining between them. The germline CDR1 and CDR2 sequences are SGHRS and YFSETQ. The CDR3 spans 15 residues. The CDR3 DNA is TGCGCCAGCAGCTTGGATTGGGGGCGCGGAGATACGCAGTATTTT. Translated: CASSLDWGRGDTQYF.

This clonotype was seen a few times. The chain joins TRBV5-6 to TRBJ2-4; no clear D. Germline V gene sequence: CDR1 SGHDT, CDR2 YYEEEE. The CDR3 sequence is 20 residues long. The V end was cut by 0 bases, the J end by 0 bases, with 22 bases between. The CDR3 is CASSLGLFPVVEKAKNIQYF. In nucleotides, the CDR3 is TGTGCCAGCAGCTTGGGTCTTTTCCCGGTTGTAGAAAAAGCCAAAAACATTCAGTACTTC.

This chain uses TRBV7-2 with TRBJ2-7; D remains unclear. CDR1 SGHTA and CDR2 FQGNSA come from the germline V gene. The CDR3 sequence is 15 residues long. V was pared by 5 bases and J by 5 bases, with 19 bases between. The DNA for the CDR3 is TGTGCCAGCAGCCCCTCCGCCATCCGCAGTCACGAGCAGTACTTC. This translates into CASSPSAIRSHEQYF.

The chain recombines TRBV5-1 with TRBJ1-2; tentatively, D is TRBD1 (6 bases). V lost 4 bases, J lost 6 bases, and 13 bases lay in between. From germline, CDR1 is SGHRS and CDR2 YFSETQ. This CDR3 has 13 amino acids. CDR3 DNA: TGCGCCAGCAGCGGGCCAGGGGAGAATGGCTACACCTTC. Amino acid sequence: CASSGPGENGYTF.

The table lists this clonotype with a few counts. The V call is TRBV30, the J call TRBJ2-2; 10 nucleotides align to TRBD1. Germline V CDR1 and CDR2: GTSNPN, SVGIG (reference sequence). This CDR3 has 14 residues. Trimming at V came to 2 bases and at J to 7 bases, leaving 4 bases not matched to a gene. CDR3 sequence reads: CAWSPGQGNGELFF. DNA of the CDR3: TGTGCCTGGAGTCCGGGACAGGGGAACGGGGAGCTGTTTTTT.

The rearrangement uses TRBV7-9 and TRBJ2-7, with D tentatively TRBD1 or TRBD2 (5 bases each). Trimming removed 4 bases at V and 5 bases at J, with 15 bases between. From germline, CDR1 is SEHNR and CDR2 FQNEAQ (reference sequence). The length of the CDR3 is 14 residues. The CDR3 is CASSSKWGNHEQYV. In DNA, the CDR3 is TGTGCCAGCAGCTCCAAGTGGGGGAACCACGAGCAGTACGTC.

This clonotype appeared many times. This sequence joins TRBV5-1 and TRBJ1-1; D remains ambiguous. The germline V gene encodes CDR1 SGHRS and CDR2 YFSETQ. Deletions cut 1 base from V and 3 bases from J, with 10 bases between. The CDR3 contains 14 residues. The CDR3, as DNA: TGCGCCAGCAGCTTGTTTTCGGCGGACACTGAAGCTTTCTTT. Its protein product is CASSLFSADTEAFF.

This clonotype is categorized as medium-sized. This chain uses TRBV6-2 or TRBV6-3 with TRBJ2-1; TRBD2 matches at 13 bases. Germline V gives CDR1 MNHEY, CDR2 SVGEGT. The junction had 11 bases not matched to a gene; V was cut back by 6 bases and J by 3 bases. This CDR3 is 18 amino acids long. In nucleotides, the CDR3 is TGTGCCAGCAGGGGTGGACTAGCGGGGGTACCCCTCTACAATGAGCAGTTCTTC. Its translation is CASRGGLAGVPLYNEQFF.

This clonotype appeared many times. CDR3 region: CVTGQRAGETQYF. The CDR3, as DNA: TGTGTCACGGGTCAGAGGGCAGGAGAGACCCAGTACTTC. The gene calls are TRBV3-1 and TRBJ2-5, with TRBD2 as a possible D gene (5 bases). This CDR3 comprises 13 residues. Germline V gene lookup returns CDR1 LGHDT and CDR2 YNNKEL (reference sequence).

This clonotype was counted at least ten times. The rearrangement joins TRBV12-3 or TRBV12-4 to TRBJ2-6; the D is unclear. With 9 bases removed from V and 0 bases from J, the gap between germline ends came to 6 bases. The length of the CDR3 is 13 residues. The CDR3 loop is CASLPSGANVLTF. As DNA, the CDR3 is TGTGCCAGTTTACCCTCTGGGGCCAACGTCCTGACTTTC.

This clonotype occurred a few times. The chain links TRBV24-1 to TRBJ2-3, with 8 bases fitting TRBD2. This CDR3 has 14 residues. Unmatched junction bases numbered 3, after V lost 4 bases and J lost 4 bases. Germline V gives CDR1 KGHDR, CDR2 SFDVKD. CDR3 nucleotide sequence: TGTGCCACCAGTGACGGGGGGGCATCAGATACGCAGTATTTT. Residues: CATSDGGASDTQYF.

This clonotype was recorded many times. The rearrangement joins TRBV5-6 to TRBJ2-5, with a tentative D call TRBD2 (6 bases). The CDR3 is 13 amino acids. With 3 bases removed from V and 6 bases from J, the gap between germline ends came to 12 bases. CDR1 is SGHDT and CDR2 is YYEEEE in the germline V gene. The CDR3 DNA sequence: TGTGCCAGCAGCTCAGGAGGGTTAAAGACCCAGTACTTC. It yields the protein CASSSGGLKTQYF.

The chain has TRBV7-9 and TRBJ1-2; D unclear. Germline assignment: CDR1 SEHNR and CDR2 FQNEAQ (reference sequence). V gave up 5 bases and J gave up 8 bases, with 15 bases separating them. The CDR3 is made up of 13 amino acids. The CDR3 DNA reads TGTGCCAGCAGCGTAGATTGGGGAGAGGGCTACACCTTC. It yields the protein CASSVDWGEGYTF.

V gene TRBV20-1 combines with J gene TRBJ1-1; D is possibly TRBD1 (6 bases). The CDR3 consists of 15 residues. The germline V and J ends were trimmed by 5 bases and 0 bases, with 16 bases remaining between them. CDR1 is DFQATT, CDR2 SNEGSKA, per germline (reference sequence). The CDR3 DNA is TGCAGTGCTCCGAAAAATGGACAGTTGAACACTGAAGCTTTCTTT. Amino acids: CSAPKNGQLNTEAFF.

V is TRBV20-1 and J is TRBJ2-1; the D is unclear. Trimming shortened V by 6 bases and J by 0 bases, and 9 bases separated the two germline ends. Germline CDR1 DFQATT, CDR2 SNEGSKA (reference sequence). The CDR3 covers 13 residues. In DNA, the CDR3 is TGCAGTGCAGCCCTTGACTCCTACAATGAGCAGTTCTTC. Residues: CSAALDSYNEQFF.

Here the CDR3 reads CSVDGAEAFF. DNA of the CDR3: TGCAGCGTTGACGGGGCTGAAGCTTTCTTT. The chain joins TRBV29-1 to TRBJ1-1; no firm D call. CDR1 is SQVTM, CDR2 ANQGSEA, per germline. Deletions cut 3 bases from V and 6 bases from J, with 5 bases between. CDR3 length: 10 residues.

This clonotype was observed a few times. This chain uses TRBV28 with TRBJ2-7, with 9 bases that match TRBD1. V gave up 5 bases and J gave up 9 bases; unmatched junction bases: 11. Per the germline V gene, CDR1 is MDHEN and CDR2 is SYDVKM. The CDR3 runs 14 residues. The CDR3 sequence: CASSTPGQGESQYV. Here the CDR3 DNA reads TGTGCCAGCAGTACACCGGGACAGGGTGAGTCGCAGTACGTC.

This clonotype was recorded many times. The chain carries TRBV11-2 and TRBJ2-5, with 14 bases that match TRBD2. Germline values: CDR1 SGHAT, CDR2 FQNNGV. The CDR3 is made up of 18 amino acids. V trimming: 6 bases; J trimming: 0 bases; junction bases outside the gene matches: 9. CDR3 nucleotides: TGTGCCAGCAGGTCACGACTAGCGGGGGGGCTGCACCAAGAGACCCAGTACTTC. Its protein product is CASRSRLAGGLHQETQYF.

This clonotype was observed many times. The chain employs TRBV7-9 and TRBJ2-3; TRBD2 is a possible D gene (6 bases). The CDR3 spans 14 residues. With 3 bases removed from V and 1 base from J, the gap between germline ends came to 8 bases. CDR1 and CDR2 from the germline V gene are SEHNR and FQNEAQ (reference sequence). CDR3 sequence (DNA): TGTGCCAGCAGCTTTGGAGGGGGCACAGATACGCAGTATTTT. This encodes CASSFGGGTDTQYF.

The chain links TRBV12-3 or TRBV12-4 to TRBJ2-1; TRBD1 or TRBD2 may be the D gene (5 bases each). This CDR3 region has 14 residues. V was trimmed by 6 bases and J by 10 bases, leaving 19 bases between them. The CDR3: CASSRDGFIREQFF. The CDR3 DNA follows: TGTGCCAGCAGCCGGGACGGTTTTATTAGGGAGCAGTTCTTC.

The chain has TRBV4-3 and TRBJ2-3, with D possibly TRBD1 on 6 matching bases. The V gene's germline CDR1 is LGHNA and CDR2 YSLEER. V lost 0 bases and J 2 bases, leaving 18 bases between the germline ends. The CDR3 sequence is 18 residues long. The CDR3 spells CASSQDPLGRGLTDTQYF. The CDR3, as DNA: TGCGCCAGCAGCCAAGACCCCCTGGGCAGGGGTCTCACAGATACGCAGTATTTT.